Listed below are T cell receptor beta chains from one sample, sequenced in a study of shared clonotypes between healthy human individuals. Here immunoSEQ multiplex PCR was the method, and the copy in TCRdb shows in-frame clones only, minus some. This sample has fewer than 700,000 clones, with roughly 95% found just once. Sequencing was carried out using naive CD8+ T cells sorted from blood. Source of these receptors: a young woman in good health. Each CDR3 is given with its conserved first and last residue. Each record gives: J gene, V gene, D gene, clone size, CDR3 protein, CDR3 DNA. A D gene is named only where the DNA matches it firmly. Where a row states a size, it is once, few, many or the class of an expanded clone; other rows omit it.

j_gene: TRBJ2-1
v_gene: TRBV7-9
d_gene: TRBD2
abundance: NA
CDR3aa: CASSPKSSGSKIEQFF
CDR3nt: TGTGCCAGCAGCCCCAAGTCCAGCGGGAGTAAGATTGAGCAGTTCTTC

j_gene: TRBJ2-7
v_gene: TRBV5-4
d_gene: TRBD1
abundance: NA
CDR3aa: CASSPRTGPSYEQYF
CDR3nt: TGTGCCAGCAGCCCGCGGACAGGGCCCTCCTACGAGCAGTACTTC

j_gene: TRBJ2-7
v_gene: TRBV5-8
d_gene: TRBD1
abundance: NA
CDR3aa: CASSRPWTGVHEQYF
CDR3nt: TGTGCCAGCAGCAGGCCGTGGACAGGGGTCCACGAGCAGTACTTC

j_gene: TRBJ2-7
v_gene: TRBV7-9
d_gene: NA
abundance: NA
CDR3aa: CASSPSETPYEQYF
CDR3nt: TGTGCCAGCAGCCCCTCAGAGACACCTTACGAGCAGTACTTC

j_gene: TRBJ1-3
v_gene: TRBV13
d_gene: NA
abundance: once
CDR3aa: CASSLGEGNTIYF
CDR3nt: TGTGCCAGCAGCTTAGGGGAGGGAAACACCATATATTTT

j_gene: TRBJ2-6
v_gene: TRBV19
d_gene: NA
abundance: NA
CDR3aa: CASSIAPRQLISGANVLTF
CDR3nt: TGTGCCAGTAGTATAGCCCCTCGACAGCTCATCTCTGGGGCCAACGTCCTGACTTTC

j_gene: TRBJ2-7
v_gene: TRBV5-8
d_gene: NA
abundance: once
CDR3aa: CASTPGTVWEQYF
CDR3nt: TGTGCCAGCACCCCCGGGACGGTCTGGGAGCAGTACTTC

j_gene: TRBJ1-1
v_gene: TRBV30
d_gene: TRBD1
abundance: NA
CDR3aa: CAWSAYRTGRAEAFF
CDR3nt: TGTGCCTGGAGTGCCTATCGGACAGGTCGCGCTGAAGCTTTCTTT

j_gene: TRBJ1-1
v_gene: TRBV12-5
d_gene: TRBD1
abundance: once
CDR3aa: CASGSGQGITEAFF
CDR3nt: TGTGCTAGTGGTTCGGGACAGGGGATAACTGAAGCTTTCTTT

j_gene: TRBJ2-1
v_gene: TRBV7-9
d_gene: NA
abundance: NA
CDR3aa: CASSSTGQYNEQFF
CDR3nt: TGTGCCAGCAGCTCCACGGGGCAGTACAATGAGCAGTTCTTC

j_gene: TRBJ2-1
v_gene: TRBV27
d_gene: NA
abundance: NA
CDR3aa: CASSLTGSSYNEQFF
CDR3nt: TGTGCCAGCAGTTTGACAGGCAGCTCCTACAATGAGCAGTTCTTC

j_gene: TRBJ1-1
v_gene: TRBV25-1
d_gene: NA
abundance: once
CDR3aa: CASSPTGNTEAFF
CDR3nt: TGTGCCAGTAGTCCGACAGGGAACACTGAAGCTTTCTTT

j_gene: TRBJ1-5
v_gene: TRBV7-6
d_gene: NA
abundance: NA
CDR3aa: CASSPLEGNQPQHF
CDR3nt: TGTGCCAGCAGCCCACTGGAGGGCAATCAGCCCCAGCATTTT

j_gene: TRBJ1-3
v_gene: TRBV28
d_gene: NA
abundance: NA
CDR3aa: CASSKTTWLQTSGNTIYF
CDR3nt: TGTGCCAGCAGCAAAACAACGTGGCTACAGACTTCTGGAAACACCATATATTTT

j_gene: TRBJ2-3
v_gene: TRBV28
d_gene: TRBD2
abundance: NA
CDR3aa: CASSTLAVTYTQYF
CDR3nt: TGTGCCAGCAGCACACTAGCGGTCACGTATACGCAGTATTTT

j_gene: TRBJ2-2
v_gene: TRBV7-8
d_gene: NA
abundance: NA
CDR3aa: CASSPNTGELFF
CDR3nt: TGTGCCAGCAGCCCAAACACCGGGGAGCTGTTTTTT

j_gene: TRBJ2-5
v_gene: TRBV2
d_gene: NA
abundance: NA
CDR3aa: CASRSPGRQETQYF
CDR3nt: TGTGCCAGCAGATCCCCGGGACGTCAAGAGACCCAGTACTTC

j_gene: TRBJ2-3
v_gene: TRBV13
d_gene: NA
abundance: NA
CDR3aa: CASSLTGSDTQYF
CDR3nt: TGTGCCAGCAGCTTGACGGGTTCAGATACGCAGTATTTT

j_gene: TRBJ2-7
v_gene: TRBV11-2
d_gene: NA
abundance: NA
CDR3aa: CASSLIGPSHEQYF
CDR3nt: TGTGCCAGCAGCTTAATTGGACCTTCGCACGAGCAGTACTTC

j_gene: TRBJ2-7
v_gene: TRBV4-1
d_gene: TRBD2
abundance: NA
CDR3aa: CASSDLAGGYEQYF
CDR3nt: TGCGCCAGCAGCGACCTAGCGGGAGGGTACGAGCAGTACTTC